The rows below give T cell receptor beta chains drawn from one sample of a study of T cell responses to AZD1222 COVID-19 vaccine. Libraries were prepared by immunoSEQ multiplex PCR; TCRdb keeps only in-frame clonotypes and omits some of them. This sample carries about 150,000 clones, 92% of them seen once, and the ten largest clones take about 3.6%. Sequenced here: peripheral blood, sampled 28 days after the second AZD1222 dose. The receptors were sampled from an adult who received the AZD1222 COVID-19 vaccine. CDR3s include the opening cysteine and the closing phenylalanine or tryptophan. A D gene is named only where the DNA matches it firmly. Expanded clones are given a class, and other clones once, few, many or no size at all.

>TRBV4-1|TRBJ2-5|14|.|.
TGCGCCAGCAGCCAAGCCGACAGAAAAGAGACCCAGTACTTC
CASSQADRKETQYF
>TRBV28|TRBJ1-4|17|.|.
TGTGCCAGCAGTTCCCGCGGCTTTGGGGTAGAGGATGAAAAACTGTTTTTT
CASSSRGFGVEDEKLFF
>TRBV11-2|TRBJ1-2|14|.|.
TGTGCCAGCAGCTCCCCAGGGGCTAACTATGGCTACACCTTC
CASSSPGANYGYTF
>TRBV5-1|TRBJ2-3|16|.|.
TGCGCCAGCAGCTTGCAAGGGGCTAGCCCCACAGATACGCAGTATTTT
CASSLQGASPTDTQYF
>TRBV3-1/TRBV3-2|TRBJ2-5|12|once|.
TGTGCCAGCAGCCAAGATGGGGAGACCCAGTACTTC
CASSQDGETQYF
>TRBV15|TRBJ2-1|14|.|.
TGTGCCACCAGCAGACTAGCGTCCGGGAATGAGCAGTTCTTC
CATSRLASGNEQFF
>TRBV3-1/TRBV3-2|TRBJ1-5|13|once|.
TGTGCCAGCAGCCAAATTCGCGGGCAGCCCCAGCATTTT
CASSQIRGQPQHF
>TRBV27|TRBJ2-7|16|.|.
TGTGCCAGCAGTTTTTCTGGGGACCTATCCACCTACGAGCAGTACTTC
CASSFSGDLSTYEQYF
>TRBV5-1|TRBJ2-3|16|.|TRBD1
TGCGCCAGCAGCTTGGGGACAGGGGAAAGTACAGATACGCAGTATTTT
CASSLGTGESTDTQYF
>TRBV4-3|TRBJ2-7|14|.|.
TGCGCCAGCAGCCCGGGGCGGAGCTCCTACGAGCAGTACTTC
CASSPGRSSYEQYF
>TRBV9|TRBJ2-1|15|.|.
TGTGCCAGCAGCGTCGGGGGAAATCCCTACAATGAGCAGTTCTTC
CASSVGGNPYNEQFF
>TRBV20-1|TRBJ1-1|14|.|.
TGCAGTGCTAGTGACCGGGACGGGGGGACTGAAGCTTTCTTT
CSASDRDGGTEAFF
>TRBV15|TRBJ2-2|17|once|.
TGTGCCACCAGCAGAGATCTAGCGCGTTCGGGAACCGGGGAGCTGTTTTTT
CATSRDLARSGTGELFF
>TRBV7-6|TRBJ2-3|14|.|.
TGTGCCAGCAGCTTAGCGCCGAGCGAAGATACGCAGTATTTT
CASSLAPSEDTQYF
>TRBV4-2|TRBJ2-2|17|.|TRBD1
TGTGCCAGCAGCCAGGGGGGGACAGGGGCATACACCGGGGAGCTGTTTTTT
CASSQGGTGAYTGELFF
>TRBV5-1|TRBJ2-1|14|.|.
TGCGCCAGCAGCTTGTCAACAGGCGGAGGAAAGCAGTTCTTC
CASSLSTGGGKQFF
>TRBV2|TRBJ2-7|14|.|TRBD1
TGTGCCAGCAGTCCGGGACAGGGTTCCTACGAGCAGTACTTC
CASSPGQGSYEQYF
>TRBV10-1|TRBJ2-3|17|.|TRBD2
TGCGCCACTTCTGGGACTAGCGGGGTTAGTCCTGCAGATACGCAGTATTTT
CATSGTSGVSPADTQYF
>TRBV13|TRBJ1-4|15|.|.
TGTGCCAGCAGCTTAACGACAGGCGTAAATGAAAAACTGTTTTTT
CASSLTTGVNEKLFF
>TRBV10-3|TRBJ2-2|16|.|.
TGTGCCATCAGTGAATACGGGAAAGGGGACACCGGGGAGCTGTTTTTT
CAISEYGKGDTGELFF